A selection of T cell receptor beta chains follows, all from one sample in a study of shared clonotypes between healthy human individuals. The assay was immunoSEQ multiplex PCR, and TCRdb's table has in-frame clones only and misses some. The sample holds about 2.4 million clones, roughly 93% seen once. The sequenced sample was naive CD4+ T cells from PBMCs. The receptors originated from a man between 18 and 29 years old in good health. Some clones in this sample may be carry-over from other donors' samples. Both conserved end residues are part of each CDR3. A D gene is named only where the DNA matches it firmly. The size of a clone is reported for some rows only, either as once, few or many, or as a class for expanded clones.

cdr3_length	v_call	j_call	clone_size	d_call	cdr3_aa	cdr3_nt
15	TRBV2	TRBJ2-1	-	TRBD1	CASSLSGQGANEQFF	TGTGCCAGCAGTCTATCGGGACAGGGGGCTAATGAGCAGTTCTTC
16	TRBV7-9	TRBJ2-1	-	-	CASRTRLERTDGEQFF	TGTGCCAGCAGAACCCGACTCGAGCGGACGGACGGTGAGCAGTTCTTC
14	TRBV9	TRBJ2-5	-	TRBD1	CASSVGQGAREQYF	TGTGCCAGCAGCGTAGGGCAGGGGGCACGGGAGCAGTACTTC
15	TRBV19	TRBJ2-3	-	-	CASSIGQGGPDTQYF	TGTGCCAGTAGTATAGGGCAGGGGGGTCCAGATACGCAGTATTTT
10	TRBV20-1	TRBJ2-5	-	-	CSAASETQYF	TGCAGTGCCGCTTCGGAGACCCAGTACTTC
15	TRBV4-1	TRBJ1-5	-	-	CASSQGGQANQPQHF	TGCGCCAGCAGCCAAGGGGGGCAGGCTAATCAGCCCCAGCATTTT
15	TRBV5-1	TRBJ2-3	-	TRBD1	CASSLSGTGGDTQYF	TGCGCCAGCAGCCTGTCCGGGACAGGGGGAGATACGCAGTATTTT
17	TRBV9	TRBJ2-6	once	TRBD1	CASSADRGHTGANVLTF	TGTGCCAGCAGCGCTGACAGGGGGCATACGGGGGCCAACGTCCTGACTTTC
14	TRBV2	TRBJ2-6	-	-	CASSGVAGANVLTF	TGTGCCAGCAGTGGGGTGGCTGGGGCCAACGTCCTGACTTTC
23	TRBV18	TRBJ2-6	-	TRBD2	CASSSLGKGRTSGIRSGANVLTF	TGTGCCAGCTCATCCCTAGGGAAGGGGAGGACTAGCGGGATCCGGTCTGGGGCCAACGTCCTGACTTTC
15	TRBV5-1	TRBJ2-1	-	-	CASSRPSDSYNEQFF	TGCGCCAGCAGCCGACCGAGCGACTCCTACAATGAGCAGTTCTTC
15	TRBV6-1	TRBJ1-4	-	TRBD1	CASTLQGGPNEKLFF	TGTGCCAGCACCCTTCAGGGGGGCCCTAATGAAAAACTGTTTTTT
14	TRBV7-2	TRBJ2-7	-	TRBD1	CASSTPTGGREQYF	TGTGCCAGCAGCACCCCGACAGGGGGCCGCGAGCAGTACTTC
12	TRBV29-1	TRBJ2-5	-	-	CSVVDQWETQYF	TGCAGCGTTGTCGACCAGTGGGAGACCCAGTACTTC
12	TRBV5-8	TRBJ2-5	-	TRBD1	CASSLPYRGQYF	TGTGCCAGCAGCTTGCCCTACAGGGGACAATACTTC
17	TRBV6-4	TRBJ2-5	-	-	CASSDSHKGEGAETQYF	TGTGCCAGCAGTGACTCGCACAAGGGGGAGGGGGCAGAGACCCAGTACTTC
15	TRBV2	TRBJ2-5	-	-	CASSVSGSPAETQYF	TGTGCCAGCAGCGTGAGCGGCAGTCCGGCCGAGACCCAGTACTTC
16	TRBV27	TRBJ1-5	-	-	CASSFTFGVGNQPQHF	TGTGCCAGCAGTTTCACTTTCGGTGTGGGCAATCAGCCCCAGCATTTT
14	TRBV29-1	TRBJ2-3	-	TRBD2	CSVGSGLAADTQYF	TGCAGCGTTGGATCAGGACTAGCGGCAGATACGCAGTATTTT
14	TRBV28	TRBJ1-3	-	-	CATKVRTAGNTIYF	TGTGCCACCAAGGTACGGACGGCTGGAAACACCATATATTTT
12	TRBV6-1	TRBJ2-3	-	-	CASSWAVDTQYF	TGTGCCAGCAGTTGGGCGGTGGATACGCAGTATTTT
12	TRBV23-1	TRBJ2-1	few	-	CASSPSRDEQFF	TGCGCCAGCAGCCCCAGCAGGGATGAGCAGTTCTTC
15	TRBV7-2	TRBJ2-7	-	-	CASSLMRSGSYEQYF	TGTGCCAGCAGCCTGATGCGAAGCGGCTCCTACGAGCAGTACTTC
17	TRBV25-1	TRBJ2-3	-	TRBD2	CASSESGGRASQYTQYF	TGTGCCAGCAGTGAGTCTGGCGGGAGGGCCTCACAGTATACGCAGTATTTT
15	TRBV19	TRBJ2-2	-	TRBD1	CASSPRGPATGELFF	TGTGCCAGTAGTCCTAGGGGGCCGGCGACCGGGGAGCTGTTTTTT
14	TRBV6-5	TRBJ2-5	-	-	CASSPSKYRETQYF	TGTGCCAGCAGTCCCTCAAAATATCGGGAGACCCAGTACTTC
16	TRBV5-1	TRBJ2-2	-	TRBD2	CASSQGAGLPTGELFF	TGCGCCAGCAGCCAAGGAGCGGGGCTACCCACCGGGGAGCTGTTTTTT
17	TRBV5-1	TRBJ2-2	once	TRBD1	CASSFSRGQGSTGELFF	TGCGCCAGCAGCTTCAGTAGAGGACAGGGGTCCACCGGGGAGCTGTTTTTT
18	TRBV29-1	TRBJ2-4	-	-	CSVVLGYAGDPAKNIQYF	TGCAGCGTTGTACTAGGTTATGCAGGGGACCCAGCCAAAAACATTCAGTACTTC
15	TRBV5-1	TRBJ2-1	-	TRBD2	CASSEGTSGRGEQFF	TGCGCCAGCAGCGAGGGGACTAGCGGTAGGGGTGAGCAGTTCTTC
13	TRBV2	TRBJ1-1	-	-	CASSSGLNTEAFF	TGTGCCAGCAGCTCAGGGTTAAACACTGAAGCTTTCTTT
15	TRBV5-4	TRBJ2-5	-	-	CASTWGGAPRETQYF	TGTGCCAGCACTTGGGGGGGGGCACCGCGGGAGACCCAGTACTTC
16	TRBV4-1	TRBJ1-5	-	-	CASSQDDRNSNQPQHF	TGCGCCAGCAGCCAAGATGATCGAAATAGCAATCAGCCCCAGCATTTT
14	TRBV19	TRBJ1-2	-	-	CASSIARGNYGYTF	TGTGCCAGTAGTATAGCCCGGGGAAACTATGGCTACACCTTC
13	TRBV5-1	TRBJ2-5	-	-	CASSSGPSETQYF	TGCGCCAGCAGCTCGGGACCCTCAGAGACCCAGTACTTC
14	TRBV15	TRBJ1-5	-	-	CATSSSFSNQPQHF	TGTGCCACCAGCTCCAGTTTTAGCAATCAGCCCCAGCATTTT
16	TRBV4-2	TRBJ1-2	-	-	CASSRTGAGMNYGYTF	TGTGCCAGCAGCCGAACCGGGGCAGGGATGAACTATGGCTACACCTTC
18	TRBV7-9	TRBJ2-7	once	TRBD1	CASSLFGVSAGTAYEQYF	TGTGCCAGCAGCTTATTCGGAGTTAGCGCCGGGACAGCCTACGAGCAGTACTTC
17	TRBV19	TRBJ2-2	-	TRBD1	CASSARTGLTWAGELFF	TGTGCCAGTAGCGCTAGGACAGGGCTAACGTGGGCCGGGGAGCTGTTTTTT
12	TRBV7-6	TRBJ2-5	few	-	CASSLDQETQYF	TGTGCCAGCAGCTTAGACCAAGAGACCCAGTACTTC
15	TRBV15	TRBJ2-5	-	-	CATSRGGPNQETQYF	TGTGCCACCAGCAGGGGGGGGCCGAACCAAGAGACCCAGTACTTC
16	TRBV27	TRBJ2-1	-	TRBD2	CASSFRGLAGYNEQFF	TGTGCCAGCAGTTTTCGCGGACTAGCGGGCTACAATGAGCAGTTCTTC
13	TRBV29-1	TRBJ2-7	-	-	CSVAGRASYEQYF	TGCAGCGTTGCAGGGCGGGCCTCCTACGAGCAGTACTTC
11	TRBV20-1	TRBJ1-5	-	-	CSVSGNQPQHF	TGCAGTGTCTCGGGGAATCAGCCCCAGCATTTT
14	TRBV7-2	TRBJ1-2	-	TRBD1	CASSPRQGPYGYTF	TGTGCCAGCAGCCCTCGACAGGGACCCTATGGCTACACCTTC
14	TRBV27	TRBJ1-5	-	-	CASSLWGGDQPQHF	TGTGCCAGCAGTTTATGGGGAGGGGATCAGCCCCAGCATTTT
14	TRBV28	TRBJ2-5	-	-	CASSLAGTQETQYF	TGTGCCAGCAGTTTAGCGGGCACCCAAGAGACCCAGTACTTC
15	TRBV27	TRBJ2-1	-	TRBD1	CASREKGQGGNEQFF	TGTGCCAGCAGAGAGAAGGGACAGGGGGGGAATGAGCAGTTCTTC
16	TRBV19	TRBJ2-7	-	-	CASSQSRGFVTYEQYF	TGTGCCAGTAGTCAGAGCCGGGGCTTCGTTACCTACGAGCAGTACTTC
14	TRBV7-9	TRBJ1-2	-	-	CASSLGGLYGGYTF	TGTGCCAGCAGCTTAGGTGGGCTTTATGGTGGCTACACCTTC
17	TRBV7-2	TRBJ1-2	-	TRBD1	CASSLAGTGGGNYGYTF	TGTGCCAGCAGCTTAGCCGGAACAGGGGGCGGGAACTATGGCTACACCTTC
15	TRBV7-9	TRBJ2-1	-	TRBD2	CASSPPGGAYNEQFF	TGTGCCAGCAGCCCGCCCGGGGGGGCCTACAATGAGCAGTTCTTC
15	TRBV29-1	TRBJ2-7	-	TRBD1	CSVEERTGLSYEQYF	TGCAGCGTTGAAGAACGGACAGGACTCTCCTACGAGCAGTACTTC